These 21 T cell receptor beta chains were sequenced from one sample in a study of early T cells in non-severe SARS-CoV-2 infection (dated by TCRdb to about 2021). Library prep was done by 5' RACE. Sequencing used a NextSeq 500. The raw public data were reprocessed by TCRdb itself: fastp quality trimming at Q25, MiXCR clonotype calling, in-frame beta chains only. Rows are combined by CDR3 protein, so each entry shows the most common genes and DNA. Counted in this sample were about 62,000 distinct CDR3 sequences; approximately 9.3% of them appeared once. 1.2% of the sample is in the top ten clones. Sequencing was done on a sample of whole blood. These receptor sequences come from an adult who was a healthcare worker with PCR-confirmed SARS-CoV-2 infection or an uninfected control (not recorded which).

V is TRBV2 and J is TRBJ2-5; D could derive from TRBD1 or TRBD2 (5 bases each). V shed 11 bases and J shed 1 base, with 23 bases lying between them. CDR3 length: 16 amino acids. Germline CDR1 and CDR2: SNHLY and FYNNEI. CDR3 loop: CAAARGGTKVQETQYF. The CDR3 nucleotides are TGTGCCGCCGCCCGGGGCGGCACTAAGGTCCAAGAGACCCAGTACTTC.

The rearrangement joins TRBV5-1 to TRBJ1-1; 7 bases fit TRBD1. J lost 0 bases, V lost 3 bases, and 5 bases had no gene match. Per the germline V gene, CDR1 is SGHRS and CDR2 is YFSETQ. The CDR3 runs 15 residues. The CDR3 region has the DNA TGCGCCAGCAGCTATTCAGGGGGTGTGAACACTGAAGCTTTCTTT. This encodes CASSYSGGVNTEAFF.

This clonotype was counted a few times. The rearrangement uses TRBV5-5 and TRBJ1-2, with D tentatively TRBD1 (6 bases). V was shortened by 5 bases and J by 6 bases, with 17 bases between the two germline ends. Germline-derived CDR1 and CDR2 are SGHKS and YYEKEE (reference sequence). The CDR3 sequence is 14 residues long. The CDR3 coding sequence is TGTGCCAGCAGTGCAGGGGCTGTTGTTGATGGCTACACCTTC. Its translation: CASSAGAVVDGYTF.

This clonotype was detected a few times. The gene calls are TRBV2 and TRBJ1-2; no reliable D call. Germline V CDR1 and CDR2: SNHLY, FYNNEI. V dropped 8 bases and J dropped 5 bases, with 21 bases sitting between them. The CDR3 totals 15 residues. CDR3 DNA sequence: TGTGCCAGCTTCATCCCCAAAAGGGTGGCATATGGCTACACCTTC. Translating it yields CASFIPKRVAYGYTF.

This clonotype was seen a handful of times. This rearrangement joins TRBV7-9 to TRBJ2-5; 7 bases agree with TRBD2. The V gene's germline CDR1 is SEHNR and CDR2 FQNEAQ (reference sequence). J gave up 4 bases and V 1 base, and 3 bases lay outside the gene matches. The CDR3 runs 14 residues. CDR3 nucleotides: TGTGCCAGCAGCTTAGACCGGGGGGTAGAGACCCAGTACTTC. Translated, it gives CASSLDRGVETQYF.

This clonotype was seen a few times. This rearrangement joins TRBV5-5 to TRBJ2-3; 11 nucleotides agree with TRBD2. CDR3 size: 16 residues. The germline V gene has CDR1 SGHKS and CDR2 YYEKEE (reference sequence). Trimming at V came to 2 bases and at J to 1 base, leaving 3 bases not matched to a gene. CDR3 nucleotide sequence: TGTGCCAGCAGCTTTAGCGGGGGGGCCGGCACAGATACGCAGTATTTT. It encodes CASSFSGGAGTDTQYF. Full variable domain (outside the CDR3, taken from reference TRBV5-5 and TRBJ2-3): DAGVTQSPTHLIKTRGQQVTLRCSPISGHKSVSWYQQVLGQGPQFIFQYYEKEERGRGNFPDRFSARQFPNYSSELNVNALLLGDSALYLCASSFSGGAGTDTQYFGPGTRLTVL.

The chain links TRBV7-8 to TRBJ2-2; D gene unclear. V was cut by 1 base and J by 4 bases, with 10 bases left in between. This CDR3 spans 15 amino acids. Germline V gene data show CDR1 as SGHVS and CDR2 as FQNEAQ. The CDR3 is CASSLGLTGTGELFF. Here the CDR3 DNA reads TGTGCCAGCAGCTTAGGGCTTACTGGCACCGGGGAGCTGTTTTTT.

CDR3 residues: CASSLSRGPTDTQYF. The CDR3 nucleotides are TGTGCCAGCAGCTTAAGCAGGGGACCCACAGATACGCAGTATTTT. V gene TRBV7-3 combines with J gene TRBJ2-3, with D tentatively TRBD1 (6 bases). There are 15 residues in the CDR3. Trimming stripped 1 base from V and 2 bases from J, with 10 bases between. Germline CDR1 SGHTA, CDR2 FQGTGA.

The chain links TRBV6-4 to TRBJ1-2, with D possibly TRBD1 on 5 matching bases. V was clipped by 7 bases and J by 3 bases, with 12 bases between them. CDR3 length equals 13 residues. Germline loops: CDR1 MRHNA, CDR2 SNTAGT. CDR3 sequence: CASMPGGDYGYTF. The DNA of the CDR3 is TGTGCCAGCATGCCCGGGGGTGACTATGGCTACACCTTC.

The V gene is TRBV10-1, the J gene TRBJ2-3; perhaps TRBD2 as D (7 bases). The V end was cut by 7 bases, the J end by 3 bases, with 11 bases between. Germline V lookup: CDR1 WNHNN, CDR2 SYGVQD (reference sequence). CDR3 length equals 13 residues. The CDR3 region has the DNA TGCGCCAGCAAGGGGGGGGGAACAGATACGCAGTATTTT. Translating gives CASKGGGTDTQYF.

This clonotype was counted between two and nine times. The chain is built from TRBV2 and TRBJ2-1, with 15 positions matching TRBD2. CDR1 is SNHLY, CDR2 FYNNEI, per germline. J lost 8 bases, V lost 8 bases, and 4 bases had no gene match. The CDR3 is made up of 14 amino acids. This chain's CDR3 is CASFGLAGGHEQFF. The DNA of the CDR3 is TGTGCCAGCTTCGGACTAGCGGGGGGGCATGAGCAGTTCTTC.

The chain links TRBV10-3 to TRBJ1-5; D gene ambiguous. V was cut by 6 bases and J by 0 bases, with 15 bases left in between. CDR3 length: 16 amino acids. CDR1 is ENHRY and CDR2 is SYGVKD in the germline V gene. CDR3 DNA sequence: TGTGCCATCAGGGAGCCCGGGGTGTATAGCAATCAGCCCCAGCATTTT. Protein product: CAIREPGVYSNQPQHF.

Worth noting for this clonotype: Its ends do not fully match the called genes, so a read error is possible. V and J are TRBV18 and TRBJ2-1, with unresolved D. Germline values: CDR1 KGHSH, CDR2 LQKENI. This CDR3 is built from 12 residues. This CDR3 reads CVSSRATQEQFF. The CDR3 bases are TGTGTCAGCTCCCGCGCGACTCAGGAGCAGTTCTTC.

This clonotype was recorded a few times. The chain carries TRBV7-6 and TRBJ2-5, with TRBD1 matching 8 bases. Germline V gene sequence: CDR1 SGHVS, CDR2 FNYEAQ. V shed 2 bases and J 5 bases; nucleotides not matched to a gene: 1. There are 13 residues in the CDR3. The CDR3 is CASSLWTGETQYF. Here the CDR3 DNA reads TGTGCCAGCAGCTTATGGACAGGGGAGACCCAGTACTTC.

The V call is TRBV6-2 or TRBV6-3, the J call TRBJ1-3; tentative D call: TRBD1 (5 bases). Germline CDR1 is MNHEY and CDR2 is SVGEGT. The CDR3 consists of 15 residues. The V gene lost 8 bases and the J gene lost 0 bases, with 14 bases spanning the gap. The CDR3 loop reads CASGYRRSSGNTIYF. The DNA for the CDR3 is TGTGCCAGCGGATACAGGCGGTCCTCTGGAAACACCATATATTTT.

This clonotype was counted at least ten times. The chain employs TRBV9 and TRBJ1-1; no reliable D call. CDR1 and CDR2 from the germline V gene are SGDLS and YYNGEE. The CDR3 contains 13 residues. V lost 0 bases and J lost 2, with 5 bases in between. This CDR3 reads CASSVDQNTEAFF. CDR3 sequence (DNA): TGTGCCAGCAGCGTAGACCAAAACACTGAAGCTTTCTTT.

The chain carries TRBV7-9 and TRBJ2-7; 10 nucleotides line up with TRBD1. Per the germline V gene, CDR1 is SEHNR and CDR2 is FQNEAQ (reference sequence). This CDR3 region has 18 residues. V was pared by 2 bases and J by 4 bases, with 14 bases of the junction left unmatched. The CDR3 loop reads CASSLFYGPGTGVYEQYV. The CDR3 coding sequence is TGTGCCAGCAGCTTATTTTACGGGCCGGGGACAGGGGTTTACGAGCAGTACGTC.

V gene TRBV7-7 combines with J gene TRBJ2-5, with D perhaps matching TRBD2 (6 bases). Germline assignment: CDR1 SSHAT and CDR2 FNYEAQ (reference sequence). V lost 4 bases and J 7 bases, leaving 19 bases between the germline ends. The CDR3 is 15 residues long. In DNA form, the CDR3 reads TGTGCCAGCAGCTCCCGATCGGGAGAGAAATGGACCCAGTACTTC. Translating gives CASSSRSGEKWTQYF.

The chain uses TRBV3-1 and TRBJ1-3; 8 bases match TRBD1. The germline V gene encodes CDR1 LGHDT and CDR2 YNNKEL (reference sequence). After removal of 0 bases from V and 0 bases from J, the junction contained 7 bases not matched to a gene. This CDR3 region has 18 residues. The CDR3: CASSQDPRGHPSGNTIYF. CDR3 DNA sequence: TGTGCCAGCAGCCAAGATCCCAGGGGGCATCCCTCTGGAAACACCATATATTTT.

The chain recombines TRBV5-4 with TRBJ1-1, with D uncertain. Germline lookup yields CDR1 SGHNT and CDR2 YYREEE (reference sequence). This CDR3 has 14 residues. With 0 bases removed from V and 7 bases from J, the gap between germline ends came to 13 bases. This chain's CDR3 is CASSLGSQTLEAFF. CDR3 DNA: TGTGCCAGCAGCTTGGGGTCCCAAACCCTTGAAGCTTTCTTT.

This clonotype was counted between two and nine times. J is TRBJ1-1 and V is TRBV3-1; D uncertain. This CDR3 is 13 amino acids long. Trimming shortened V by 3 bases and J by 7 bases, and 12 bases separated the two germline ends. The germline V gene has CDR1 LGHDT and CDR2 YNNKEL (reference sequence). DNA for the CDR3: TGTGCCAGCAGCCAGTGGGAACGGCTTGAAGCTTTCTTT. This sequence encodes CASSQWERLEAFF. Complete variable domain (other parts from reference TRBV3-1 and TRBJ1-1): DTAVSQTPKYLVTQMGNDKSIKCEQNLGHDTMYWYKQDSKKFLKIMFSYNNKELIINETVPNRFSPKSPDKAHLNLHINSLELGDSAVYFCASSQWERLEAFFGQGTRLTVV.